This paragraph reports one T cell receptor beta chain. Its target is unknown. This specimen belongs to a study of shared clonotypes between healthy human individuals. Data came from immunoSEQ multiplex PCR; TCRdb stores just in-frame clones and leaves some out. The sample contains hundreds of thousands of clones, roughly 80% of which appear only once. CDR1 and CDR2 from the germline V gene are MGHRA and YSYEKL. The CDR3 is 16 residues long. Unmatched junction bases numbered 14, after V lost 2 bases and J lost 8 bases. Broader study findings: Blood was the only sampled material, and tissue repertoires likely differ.

Free of recent acute infections or vaccinations, the donors were healthy HIV-negative adults. Among the donors, all were Caucasian adults who lived in Nashville, Tennessee. The sequenced sample consisted of PBMCs. This receptor was identified in a woman in her 40s in good health. Some clones in this sample may be carry-over from other donors' samples. The chain uses TRBV4-1 and TRBJ1-2, with 7 bases matching TRBD1. CDR3 in DNA: TGCGCCAGCAGCCAACGGACAGGAGACATTGTGGGCGGCTACACCTTC. Translating gives CASSQRTGDIVGGYTF.